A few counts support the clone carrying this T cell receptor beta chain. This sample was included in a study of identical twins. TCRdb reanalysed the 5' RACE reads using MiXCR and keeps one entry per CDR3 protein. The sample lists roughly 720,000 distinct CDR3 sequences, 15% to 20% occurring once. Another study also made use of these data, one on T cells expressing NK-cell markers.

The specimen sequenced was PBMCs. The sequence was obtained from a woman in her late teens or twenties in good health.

DNA of the CDR3: TGTGCCAGCAGCGCCCGAGGGGTCTATGGCTACACCTTC. It translates to CASSARGVYGYTF. This rearrangement joins TRBV12-3 or TRBV12-4 to TRBJ1-2, with D perhaps TRBD1 (5 bases). Deletions cut 6 bases from V and 4 bases from J, with 12 bases between. The CDR3 loop spans 13 amino acids.